The 32 T cell receptor beta chains presented below share a single source sample, sequenced in a study of Ad26.COV2.S vaccination and SARS-CoV-2 variants. The data were produced by immunoSEQ multiplex PCR, yet TCRdb's version contains in-frame clones alone and is incomplete. Counted here are hundreds of thousands of clones, about 91% occurring once; the ten biggest clones make up about 2.5%. Treatment in this sample: around 19 received Ad26.COV2.S at low or high dose, single or two shots; 5 received placebo; per-sample allocation not given. The investigators took samples on day 63 after the first vaccine or placebo injection. The specimen was peripheral blood, collected in a trial of Ad26.COV2.S vaccine versus placebo. These receptors all stem from a person between 18 and 65 years old who received the Ad26.COV2.S COVID-19 vaccine or a placebo.

The chain combines TRBV15 with TRBJ2-3; D remains unclear. V was pared by 2 bases and J by 2 bases, with 14 bases between. Germline V gene data show CDR1 as LNHNV and CDR2 as YYDKDF (reference sequence). The CDR3 is 16 amino acids. The CDR3 spells CATSRPDTIYTDTQYF. CDR3 nucleotide sequence: TGTGCCACCAGCAGACCCGACACAATTTACACAGATACGCAGTATTTT. Full variable domain (rest looked up from reference TRBV15 and TRBJ2-3): DAMVIQNPRYQVTQFGKPVTLSCSQTLNHNVMYWYQQKSSQAPKLLFHYYDKDFNNEADTPDNFQSRRPNTSFCFLDIRSPGLGDTAMYLCATSRPDTIYTDTQYFGPGTRLTVL.

The gene calls are TRBV4-3 and TRBJ2-7, with TRBD1 identical over 9 bases. The CDR3 spans 15 residues. Losses at the gene ends were 4 bases for V and 3 bases for J; bases not matched to a gene: 7. Germline V gene lookup returns CDR1 LGHNA and CDR2 YSLEER. CDR3 loop: CASSRSGGQGYEQYF. Written as DNA, the CDR3 is TGCGCCAGCAGCCGATCAGGGGGACAGGGCTACGAGCAGTACTTC.

The chain employs TRBV28 and TRBJ2-7; D is undetermined. V lost 2 bases, J lost 4 bases, and 3 bases lay in between. This CDR3 comprises 11 residues. Germline CDR1 MDHEN, CDR2 SYDVKM. The CDR3, as DNA: TGTGCCAGCAGTTTAGGGTACGAGCAGTACTTC. Its protein is CASSLGYEQYF.

Written as DNA, the CDR3 is TGTGCCATCAGGGGGGGAAGGCTCTATTATGAAGCTTTCTTT. Translated: CAIRGGRLYYEAFF. The chain recombines TRBV10-3 with TRBJ1-1, with a possible D match to TRBD1 (5 bases). V lost 6 bases and J 7 bases, leaving 18 bases between the germline ends. The CDR3 length is 14 residues. Germline values: CDR1 ENHRY, CDR2 SYGVKD.

This clone was seen a single time. The V gene is TRBV14, the J gene TRBJ2-1; D is ambiguous. CDR3 length: 15 residues. Trimming cost V 3 bases and J 8 bases, with 17 bases left between them. Germline V CDR1 and CDR2: SGHDN, FVKESK. The CDR3 DNA is TGTGCCAGCAGCCAGCTAAAGGCGGATGTCTATGAGCAGTTCTTC. Translation: CASSQLKADVYEQFF. Full variable domain (rest looked up from reference TRBV14 and TRBJ2-1): EAGVTQFPSHSVIEKGQTVTLRCDPISGHDNLYWYRRVMGKEIKFLLHFVKESKQDESGMPNNRFLAERTGGTYSTLKVQPAELEDSGVYFCASSQLKADVYEQFFGPGTRLTVL.

The V call is TRBV4-3, the J call TRBJ2-7; TRBD2 agrees at 12 bases. Germline trimming cut 3 bases from V and 1 base from J; bases unmatched to any gene: 1. Germline-derived CDR1 and CDR2 are LGHNA and YSLEER. CDR3 length: 15 residues. The DNA for the CDR3 is TGCGCCAGCAGCCACGGACTAGCGGGGTCCTACGAGCAGTACTTC. This codes for CASSHGLAGSYEQYF.

Here the CDR3 reads CASSFYITYEQYF. Written as DNA, the CDR3 is TGCGCCAGCAGTTTTTACATAACCTACGAGCAGTACTTC. The chain uses TRBV5-1 and TRBJ2-7; the D is unclear. The CDR3 runs 13 residues. Germline V CDR1 and CDR2: SGHRS, YFSETQ. V shed 5 bases and J shed 2 bases, with 11 bases lying between them. The full variable domain, its missing parts supplied by reference TRBV5-1 and TRBJ2-7, is KAGVTQTPRYLIKTRGQQVTLSCSPISGHRSVSWYQQTPGQGLQFLFEYFSETQRNKGNFPGRFSGRQFSNSRSEMNVSTLELGDSALYLCASSFYITYEQYFGPGTRLTVT.

The chain links TRBV18 to TRBJ2-3, with 8 bases fitting TRBD2. Germline V gene sequence: CDR1 KGHSH, CDR2 LQKENI. Trimming removed 3 bases from V and 2 bases from J; junction bases left unmatched: 7. The CDR3 length is 16 residues. The CDR3 is CASSPPGGRPTDTQYF. In nucleotides, the CDR3 is TGTGCCAGCTCACCTCCGGGGGGGCGCCCCACAGATACGCAGTATTTT.

This clone was recorded only once. The V gene is TRBV2, the J gene TRBJ1-4, with D perhaps TRBD1 (6 bases). The CDR3 consists of 14 residues. With 3 bases removed from V and 5 bases from J, the gap between germline ends came to 10 bases. CDR1 SNHLY and CDR2 FYNNEI come from the germline V gene. The CDR3 DNA sequence: TGTGCCAGCAGTGACCAGGGGTCCAATGAAAAACTGTTTTTT. Translating gives CASSDQGSNEKLFF. The whole variable domain, filled in from reference TRBV2 and TRBJ1-4, reads EPEVTQTPSHQVTQMGQEVILRCVPISNHLYFYWYRQILGQKVEFLVSFYNNEISEKSEIFDDQFSVERPDGSNFTLKIRSTKLEDSAMYFCASSDQGSNEKLFFGSGTQLSVL.

The chain joins TRBV2 to TRBJ1-6; TRBD1 matches 8 bases. J was trimmed by 10 bases and V by 4 bases; bases with no gene match: 9. This CDR3 region has 15 residues. Germline loops: CDR1 SNHLY, CDR2 FYNNEI. The CDR3 nucleotides are TGTGCCAGCAGTGTAATCTGGACAGGGCCGTCACCCCTCCACTTT. Encoded protein: CASSVIWTGPSPLHF.

This chain links TRBV15 with TRBJ1-5, with D possibly matching TRBD1 (5 bases). With 0 bases removed from V and 6 bases from J, the gap between germline ends came to 6 bases. Germline V gene sequence: CDR1 LNHNV, CDR2 YYDKDF (reference sequence). This CDR3 contains 13 residues. The CDR3 DNA sequence: TGTGCCACCAGCAGAGATAGGGGTCAGCCCCAGCATTTT. This gives the protein CATSRDRGQPQHF.

In nucleotides, the CDR3 is TGCGCCAGCAGCTTGAGGGCAGAAACTGAAGCTTTCTTT. Protein sequence: CASSLRAETEAFF. The chain combines TRBV5-1 with TRBJ1-1; D unclear. The ends were cut back, 1 base at V and 5 bases at J, with 9 bases in the middle. The CDR3 spans 13 residues. The germline gives CDR1 SGHRS, CDR2 YFSETQ.

Note on this clone: One end of the junction varies from germline; a read error may be responsible. The rearrangement uses TRBV7-9 and TRBJ2-4, with D possibly TRBD1 on 6 matching bases. The germline CDR1 and CDR2 sequences are SEHNR and FQNEAQ (reference sequence). The CDR3 sequence is 12 residues long. Here the CDR3 DNA reads TGTGCCAGCAGCTTAGTCTGGGGGCACTTCCACTTC. This sequence encodes CASSLVWGHFHF.

This clone has only one observation. The chain is built from TRBV25-1 and TRBJ1-3, with D maybe TRBD1 (6 bases). V lost 4 bases to trimming and J lost 4 bases, with 11 bases between them. The germline V gene has CDR1 MGHDK and CDR2 SYGVNS. The CDR3 totals 14 residues. CDR3 loop: CASSVLGAGNTIYF. DNA of the CDR3: TGTGCCAGCAGTGTTCTGGGGGCGGGAAACACCATATATTTT. The full variable domain, rest sourced from reference TRBV25-1 and TRBJ1-3, is EADIYQTPRYLVIGTGKKITLECSQTMGHDKMYWYQQDPGMELHLIHYSYGVNSTEKGDLSSESTVSRIRTEHFPLTLESARPSHTSQYLCASSVLGAGNTIYFGEGSWLTVV.

V and J are TRBV11-2 and TRBJ1-3; D gene unclear. The CDR3 extends over 11 amino acids. V lost 3 bases, J lost 10 bases, and 7 bases lay in between. The germline gives CDR1 SGHAT, CDR2 FQNNGV. The CDR3 is CASSLRETIYF. CDR3 coding DNA: TGTGCCAGCAGCTTGAGGGAGACCATATATTTT. Using reference TRBV11-2 and TRBJ1-3 for the parts outside the CDR3, the full variable domain is EAGVAQSPRYKIIEKRQSVAFWCNPISGHATLYWYQQILGQGPKLLIQFQNNGVVDDSQLPKDRFSAERLKGVDSTLKIQPAKLEDSAVYLCASSLRETIYFGEGSWLTVV.

DNA for the CDR3: TGCGCCAGCAGCCAAGCGAGACAGGGTAACACTGAAGCTTTCTTT. Its translation is CASSQARQGNTEAFF. This chain connects TRBV4-3 to TRBJ1-1; 7 bases line up with TRBD1. The CDR3 is made up of 15 amino acids. V gave up 1 base and J gave up 2 bases; unmatched junction bases: 4. Germline assignment: CDR1 LGHNA and CDR2 YSLEER.

This chain joins TRBV19 and TRBJ1-1; 8 bases are shared with TRBD1. Trimming cost V 6 bases and J 4 bases; bases outside gene matches: 4. The CDR3 runs to 13 residues. CDR1 and CDR2 from the germline V gene are LNHDA and SQIVND (reference sequence). CDR3: CASSQGAITEAFF. For the CDR3, the DNA is TGTGCCAGTAGCCAGGGGGCGATCACTGAAGCTTTCTTT.

The chain couples TRBV12-3 or TRBV12-4 to TRBJ2-7; D possibly matches TRBD1 or TRBD2 (5 bases each). Trimming took 3 bases from V and 7 from J, leaving 13 bases between them. The CDR3 sequence is 13 residues long. The CDR3 sequence is CASSFQLEGEQYV. DNA of the CDR3: TGTGCCAGCAGTTTCCAACTTGAGGGGGAGCAGTACGTC.

The J gene is TRBJ2-3, the V gene TRBV30; 9 positions agree with TRBD1. With V trimmed by 4 bases and J by 3 bases, 8 bases remained unmatched. The CDR3 has 15 amino acids. Germline CDR1 is GTSNPN and CDR2 is SVGIG (reference sequence). DNA of the CDR3: TGTGCCTGGAAGTTCTCCGGGACAGGGACAGATACGCAGTATTTT. It codes for CAWKFSGTGTDTQYF. The complete variable domain, with remaining parts taken from reference TRBV30 and TRBJ2-3, reads SQTIHQWPATLVQPVGSPLSLECTVEGTSNPNLYWYRQAAGRGLQLLFYSVGIGQISSEVPQNLSASRPQDRQFILSSKKLLLSDSGFYLCAWKFSGTGTDTQYFGPGTRLTVL.

V usage is TRBV3-1 (or the pseudogene TRBV3-2) and J usage is TRBJ2-3; 7 bases map to TRBD2. This CDR3 region has 16 residues. In germline, CDR1 is LGHDT, CDR2 YNNKEL (reference sequence). With V trimmed by 1 base and J by 1 base, 5 bases remained unmatched. The CDR3 loop reads CASSQVIGLGTDTQYF. Written as DNA, the CDR3 is TGTGCCAGCAGCCAAGTTATCGGACTAGGCACAGATACGCAGTATTTT.

The chain links TRBV7-9 to TRBJ2-3; 8 nucleotides line up with TRBD1. The CDR3 sequence is 15 residues long. J was trimmed by 0 bases and V by 4 bases; bases with no gene match: 3. Per the germline V gene, CDR1 is SEHNR and CDR2 is FQNEAQ (reference sequence). CDR3 amino acids: CASSSQGASTDTQYF. The CDR3 DNA reads as TGTGCCAGCAGCTCGCAGGGGGCTAGCACAGATACGCAGTATTTT.

This rearrangement joins TRBV18 to TRBJ1-4; TRBD1 aligns across 9 bases. CDR1 and CDR2 (germline): KGHSH, LQKENI. With V trimmed by 0 bases and J by 6 bases, 2 bases remained unmatched. This CDR3 is built from 15 residues. The DNA of the CDR3 is TGTGCCAGCTCACCACCTGGGGACAGGGATGAAAAACTGTTTTTT. Translation: CASSPPGDRDEKLFF.

The chain recombines TRBV5-1 with TRBJ2-1; 7 bases align to TRBD2. From germline, CDR1 is SGHRS and CDR2 YFSETQ. The CDR3 length is 15 residues. V trimming: 7 bases; J trimming: 6 bases; junction bases outside the gene matches: 13. The DNA for the CDR3 is TGCGCCAGCGAGAGCGGGGCGGGACGAGGCAATGAGCAGTTCTTC. It translates to CASESGAGRGNEQFF.

The chain links TRBV5-1 to TRBJ2-5, with 8 bases identical to TRBD1. Trimming at V came to 3 bases and at J to 5 bases, leaving 6 bases not matched to a gene. From germline, CDR1 is SGHRS and CDR2 YFSETQ. The CDR3 is made up of 14 amino acids. In DNA, the CDR3 is TGCGCCAGCAGCTCCAGGGGGCCGGGGGAGACCCAGTACTTC. It is translated as CASSSRGPGETQYF.

The V call is TRBV9, the J call TRBJ2-2, with D unresolved. The germline V and J ends were trimmed by 0 bases and 4 bases, with 7 bases remaining between them. The length of the CDR3 is 14 residues. Germline CDR1 is SGDLS and CDR2 is YYNGEE. This CDR3 reads CASSVEPGTGELFF. The CDR3 nucleotides read TGTGCCAGCAGCGTAGAACCGGGCACCGGGGAGCTGTTTTTT. Full variable domain (remainder filled in from reference TRBV9 and TRBJ2-2): DSGVTQTPKHLITATGQRVTLRCSPRSGDLSVYWYQQSLDQGLQFLIQYYNGEERAKGNILERFSAQQFPDLHSELNLSSLELGDSALYFCASSVEPGTGELFFGEGSRLTVL.

The chain couples TRBV5-6 to TRBJ2-1; D possibly uses TRBD1 or TRBD2 (5 bases each). The germline gives CDR1 SGHDT, CDR2 YYEEEE. The CDR3 loop spans 15 amino acids. The V and J ends lost 0 bases and 3 bases respectively, with 10 bases between them. The DNA of the CDR3 is TGTGCCAGCAGCTTGGACAGGAGGTTCTACAATGAGCAGTTCTTC. It yields the protein CASSLDRRFYNEQFF.

V usage is TRBV5-1 and J usage is TRBJ1-1; D is unresolved. Germline V gene sequence: CDR1 SGHRS, CDR2 YFSETQ. This CDR3 has 14 amino acids. V lost 0 bases and J lost 0, with 6 bases in between. CDR3 residues: CASSLGLMNTEAFF. The DNA for the CDR3 is TGCGCCAGCAGCTTGGGTCTTATGAACACTGAAGCTTTCTTT.

The J gene is TRBJ1-1, the V gene TRBV7-9; D is perhaps TRBD1 (6 bases). There are 17 residues in the CDR3. The ends were cut back, 1 base at V and 4 bases at J, with 19 bases in the middle. CDR1 and CDR2 (germline): SEHNR, FQNEAQ (reference sequence). CDR3 amino acids: CASSLGRGHGRGTEAFF. DNA of the CDR3: TGTGCCAGCAGCTTAGGCCGGGGACATGGGAGGGGCACTGAAGCTTTCTTT.

This chain joins TRBV18 and TRBJ2-6; possible D gene TRBD1, 5 bases. The germline V gene has CDR1 KGHSH and CDR2 LQKENI. CDR3 size: 15 residues. The V end was cut by 2 bases, the J end by 2 bases, with 7 bases between. In DNA, the CDR3 is TGTGCCAGCTCACCAAGGGGTCCTGGGGCCAACGTCCTGACTTTC. It codes for CASSPRGPGANVLTF.

The V call is TRBV7-9, the J call TRBJ1-4; D is unresolved. The germline gives CDR1 SEHNR, CDR2 FQNEAQ (reference sequence). Trimming removed 2 bases at V and 5 bases at J, with 9 bases between. The CDR3 covers 14 residues. CDR3 coding DNA: TGTGCCAGCAGCTTAAGGCACCCCAATGAAAAACTGTTTTTT. Its translation is CASSLRHPNEKLFF.

The chain combines TRBV7-9 with TRBJ2-2, with 9 bases fitting TRBD1. The length of the CDR3 is 16 residues. The junction had 1 base not matched to a gene; V was cut back by 1 base and J by 1 base. Germline V gene lookup returns CDR1 SEHNR and CDR2 FQNEAQ (reference sequence). The CDR3 reads CASSLVGQGNTGELFF. CDR3 nucleotide sequence: TGTGCCAGCAGCTTAGTGGGACAGGGGAACACCGGGGAGCTGTTTTTT.

The J gene is TRBJ1-2, the V gene TRBV7-8; D is unclear. This CDR3 region has 16 residues. Germline CDR1 is SGHVS and CDR2 is FQNEAQ. V dropped 2 bases and J dropped 4 bases, with 17 bases sitting between them. CDR3 residues: CASSLSPAGFVYGYTF. CDR3 DNA sequence: TGTGCCAGCAGCTTAAGCCCCGCTGGGTTCGTCTATGGCTACACCTTC.